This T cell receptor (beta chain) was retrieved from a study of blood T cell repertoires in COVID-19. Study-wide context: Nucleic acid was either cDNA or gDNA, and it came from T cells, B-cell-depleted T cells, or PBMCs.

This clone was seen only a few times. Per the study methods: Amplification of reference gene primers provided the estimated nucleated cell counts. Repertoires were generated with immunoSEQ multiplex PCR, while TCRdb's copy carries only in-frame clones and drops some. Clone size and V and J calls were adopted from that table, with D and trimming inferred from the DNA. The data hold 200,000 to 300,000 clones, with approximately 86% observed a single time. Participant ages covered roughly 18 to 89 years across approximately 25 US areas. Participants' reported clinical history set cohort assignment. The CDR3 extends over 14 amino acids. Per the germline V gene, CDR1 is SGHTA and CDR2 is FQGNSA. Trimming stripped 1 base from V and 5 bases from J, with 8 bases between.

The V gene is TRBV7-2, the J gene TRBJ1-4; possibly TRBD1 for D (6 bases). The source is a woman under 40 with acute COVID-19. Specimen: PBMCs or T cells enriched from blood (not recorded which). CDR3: CASSLEGQNEKLFF. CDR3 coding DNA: TGTGCCAGCAGCTTAGAAGGACAGAATGAAAAACTGTTTTTT. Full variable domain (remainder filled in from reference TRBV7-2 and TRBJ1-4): GAGVSQSPSNKVTEKGKDVELRCDPISGHTALYWYRQSLGQGLEFLIYFQGNSAPDKSGLPSDRFSAERTGGSVSTLTIQRTQQEDSAVYLCASSLEGQNEKLFFGSGTQLSVL.